This entry concerns a single TCR beta chain. What it binds is not known. CDR1 is SGHRS and CDR2 is YFSETQ in the germline V gene. This CDR3 has 17 residues. V lost 0 bases and J lost 0; bases outside the gene matches: 8. These data originate in a study of immune evolution from preneoplasia to lung adenocarcinoma. General observations from the study: Normal lung had highest clonality; later lesions appeared denser, more diverse. Top clone frequencies peaked in normal lung, apparently declining through invasive adenocarcinoma.

TCRdb's table, derived via immunoSEQ multiplex PCR, lists solely in-frame clones and lacks some. The table lists under 7,500 clones, about four fifths of them singletons. Patients had resection in Japan or China between the mid-2010s and the late 2010s. Premalignant or tumor cells were enriched by macro-dissection after pathologic assessment. The sequenced sample was FFPE minimally invasive lung adenocarcinoma tissue. The rearrangement uses TRBV5-1 and TRBJ1-1, with TRBD1 matching over 7 bases. This sequence originates from a person aged 55-80 years with lung adenocarcinoma. CDR3 in DNA: TGCGCCAGCAGCTTGGACAGGGGAGGAAGGATGAACACTGAAGCTTTCTTT. Its protein is CASSLDRGGRMNTEAFF.